This TCR beta chain appears in the sequencing data of a study of control samples from healthy donors and cancer patients. The CDR3 contains 14 residues. Trimming pared 8 bases from V and 0 bases from J, leaving 12 bases between. The germline CDR1 and CDR2 sequences are MNHNY and SVGAGI (reference sequence). The table came from immunoSEQ multiplex PCR; TCRdb's copy has only in-frame clones and leaves some out. The sample includes roughly 34,000 clones, roughly 86% of them seen just once. The V and J genes are TRBV6-6 and TRBJ2-3; D gene uncertain. Sequencing was done on a sample of PBMCs. This clonotype originated in a woman in her forties with lung cancer. The CDR3: CASGPTASTDTQYF. The CDR3 DNA sequence: TGTGCCAGCGGCCCGACGGCGAGCACAGATACGCAGTATTTT.